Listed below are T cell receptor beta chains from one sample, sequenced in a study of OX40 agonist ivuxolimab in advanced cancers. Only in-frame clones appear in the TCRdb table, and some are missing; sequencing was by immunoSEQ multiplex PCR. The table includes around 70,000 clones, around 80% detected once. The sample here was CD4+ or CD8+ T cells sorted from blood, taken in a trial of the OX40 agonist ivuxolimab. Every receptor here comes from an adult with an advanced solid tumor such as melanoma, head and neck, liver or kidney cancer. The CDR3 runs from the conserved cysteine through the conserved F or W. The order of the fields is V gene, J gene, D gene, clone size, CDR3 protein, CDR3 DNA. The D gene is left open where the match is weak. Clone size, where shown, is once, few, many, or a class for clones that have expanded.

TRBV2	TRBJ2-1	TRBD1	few	CASSSREFTGTGIF	TGTGCCAGCAGCTCCAGGGAATTTACCGGGACAGGGATCTTC
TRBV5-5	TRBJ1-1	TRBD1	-	CASSLYIIVGQGIISEAFF	TGTGCCAGCAGCTTATATATTATCGTTGGACAGGGTATTATAAGTGAAGCTTTCTTT
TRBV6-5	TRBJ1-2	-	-	CASSYTDGSVYGYTF	TGTGCCAGCAGTTATACGGACGGATCCGTCTATGGCTACACCTTC
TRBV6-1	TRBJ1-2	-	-	CASTGQWDYGYTF	TGTGCCAGCACCGGACAATGGGACTATGGCTACACCTTC
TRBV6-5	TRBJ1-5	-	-	CASSSRQANQPQHF	TGTGCCAGCAGTAGCCGACAAGCCAATCAGCCCCAGCATTTT
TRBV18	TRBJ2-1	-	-	CASSKAPEKNNEQFF	TGTGCCAGCTCAAAGGCCCCAGAAAAGAACAATGAGCAGTTCTTC
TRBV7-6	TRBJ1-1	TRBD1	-	CASSSDRGTEAFF	TGTGCCAGCAGCTCCGACAGGGGTACTGAAGCTTTCTTT
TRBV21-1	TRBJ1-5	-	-	CASSKTGYNQPQHF	TGTGCCAGCAGCAAAACTGGGTACAATCAGCCCCAGCATTTT
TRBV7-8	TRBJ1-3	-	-	CASSPGALAGNTIYF	TGTGCCAGCAGCCCCGGGGCGCTAGCTGGAAACACCATATATTTT
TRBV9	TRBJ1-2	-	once	CASSVEGSGYTF	TGTGCCAGCAGCGTAGAGGGGTCTGGCTACACCTTC
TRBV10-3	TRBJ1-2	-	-	CAISEPQTGRYGYTF	TGTGCCATCTCAGAACCCCAGACAGGCAGATATGGCTACACCTTC
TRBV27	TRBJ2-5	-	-	CASSRGGAGKQETQYF	TGTGCCAGCAGTCGGGGCGGGGCAGGTAAACAAGAGACCCAGTACTTC
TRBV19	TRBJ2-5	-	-	CASSRAPAETQYF	TGTGCCAGTAGTAGGGCCCCGGCAGAGACCCAGTACTTC
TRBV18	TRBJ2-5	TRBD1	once	CASARQGQTQETQYF	TGTGCCAGCGCCCGACAGGGACAAACCCAAGAGACCCAGTACTTC
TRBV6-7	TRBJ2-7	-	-	CASSYSSYEQYF	TGTGCCAGCAGTTACTCGAGCTACGAGCAGTACTTC
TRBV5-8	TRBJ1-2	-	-	CASSPRGPLYGYTF	TGTGCCAGCAGCCCACGGGGCCCCCTCTATGGCTACACCTTC
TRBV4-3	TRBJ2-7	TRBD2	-	CASSPGGGAGEYEQYF	TGCGCCAGCAGCCCCGGGGGGGGCGCGGGAGAGTACGAGCAGTACTTC
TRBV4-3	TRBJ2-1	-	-	CASSRDRDTTYNEQFF	TGCGCCAGCAGCCGAGACCGGGACACTACCTACAATGAGCAGTTCTTC
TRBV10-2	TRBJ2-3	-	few	CASRRDSYLTTTDTQYF	TGCGCCAGCAGGAGAGACAGCTACCTTACCACCACAGATACGCAGTATTTT
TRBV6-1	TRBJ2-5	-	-	CASSDPRGLGFGTQYF	TGTGCCAGCAGTGACCCCCGAGGTCTAGGTTTTGGGACCCAGTACTTC
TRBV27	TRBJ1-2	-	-	CASSSPGPYYGYTF	TGTGCCAGCAGTTCCCCGGGACCATACTATGGCTACACCTTC
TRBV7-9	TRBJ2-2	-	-	CASSLGQSHLMNTGELFF	TGTGCCAGCAGCCTAGGTCAGAGTCACCTCATGAACACCGGGGAGCTGTTTTTT
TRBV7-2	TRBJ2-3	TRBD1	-	CASSFRGRGSDTQYF	TGTGCCAGCAGCTTTAGGGGGCGCGGATCAGATACGCAGTATTTT
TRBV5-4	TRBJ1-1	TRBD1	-	CASSPGTGAMNTEAFF	TGTGCCAGCAGCCCTGGGACAGGGGCTATGAACACTGAAGCTTTCTTT
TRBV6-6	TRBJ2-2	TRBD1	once	CASSRQGDGELFF	TGTGCCAGCAGTCGACAGGGGGACGGGGAGCTGTTTTTT
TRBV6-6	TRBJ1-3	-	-	CASSWAPGLGNTIYF	TGTGCCAGCAGTTGGGCCCCAGGGCTCGGAAACACCATATATTTT
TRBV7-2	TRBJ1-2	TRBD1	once	CASSLRAGGGSSF	TGTGCCAGCAGCTTACGGGCAGGGGGCGGATCATCCTTC
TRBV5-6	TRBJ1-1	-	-	CASSWSAFQNTEAFF	TGTGCCAGCAGCTGGTCAGCCTTCCAGAACACTGAAGCTTTCTTT
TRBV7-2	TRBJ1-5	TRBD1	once	CASSSHGGDRQPQHF	TGTGCCAGCAGCTCCCACGGAGGGGACAGACAGCCCCAGCATTTT
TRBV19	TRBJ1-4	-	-	CASSMGWVGNEKLFF	TGTGCCAGTAGTATGGGATGGGTTGGTAATGAAAAACTGTTTTTT
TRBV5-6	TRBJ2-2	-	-	CASSFQTNTGELFF	TGTGCCAGCAGCTTCCAAACTAACACCGGGGAGCTGTTTTTT
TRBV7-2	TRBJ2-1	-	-	CASSSPGGWNEQFF	TGTGCCAGCAGCTCCCCCGGAGGGTGGAATGAGCAGTTCTTC
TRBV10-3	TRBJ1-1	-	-	CAISDGRMNTEAFF	TGTGCCATCAGTGACGGTCGAATGAACACTGAAGCTTTCTTT
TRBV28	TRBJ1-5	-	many	CASLKAAGHNQPQHF	TGTGCCAGCCTAAAGGCCGCGGGTCATAATCAGCCCCAGCATTTT
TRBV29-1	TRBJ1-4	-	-	CSVVTNEKLFF	TGCAGCGTTGTTACTAATGAAAAACTGTTTTTT
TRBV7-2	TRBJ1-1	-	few	CASSPGPMNTEAFF	TGTGCCAGCAGCCCAGGACCCATGAACACTGAAGCTTTCTTT
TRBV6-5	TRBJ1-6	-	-	CASKIPGQLSSPLHF	TGTGCCAGCAAAATACCGGGCCAACTGTCTTCACCCCTCCACTTT
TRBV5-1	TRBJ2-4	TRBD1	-	CASSLGDRTDIQYF	TGCGCCAGCAGCTTGGGGGACAGGACCGATATTCAGTACTTC
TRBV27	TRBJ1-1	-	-	CASSLSWGTEAFF	TGTGCCAGCAGTTTAAGTTGGGGCACTGAAGCTTTCTTT
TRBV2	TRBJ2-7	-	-	CASSGVFSYEQYF	TGTGCCAGCAGTGGCGTCTTTTCCTACGAGCAGTACTTC
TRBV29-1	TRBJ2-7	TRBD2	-	CSAQGVASGGAVDEQYF	TGCAGCGCCCAAGGGGTGGCTAGCGGGGGGGCCGTAGACGAGCAGTACTTC
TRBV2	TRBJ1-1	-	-	CASSVQGQNTEAFF	TGTGCCAGCAGTGTGCAGGGGCAGAACACTGAAGCTTTCTTT
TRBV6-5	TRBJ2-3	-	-	CASSPPFPRTDTQYF	TGTGCCAGCAGCCCACCGTTCCCCCGCACAGATACGCAGTATTTT
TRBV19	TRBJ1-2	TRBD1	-	CASSPRDSYGYTF	TGTGCCAGTAGTCCTAGGGACAGCTATGGCTACACCTTC
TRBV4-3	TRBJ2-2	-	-	CASTRGTLDTGELFF	TGCGCCAGCACAAGAGGGACTCTTGACACCGGGGAGCTGTTTTTT
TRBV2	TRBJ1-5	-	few	CASSERYGNQPQHF	TGTGCCAGCAGTGAACGGTATGGCAATCAGCCCCAGCATTTT
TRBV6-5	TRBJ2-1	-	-	CASSSPGYPQFF	TGTGCCAGCAGTTCCCCAGGGTACCCCCAGTTCTTC
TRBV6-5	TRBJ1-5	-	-	CASSDSGQPQHF	TGTGCCAGCAGTGACAGCGGACAGCCCCAGCATTTT
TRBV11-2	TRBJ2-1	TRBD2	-	CASSLEASGGAIEQFF	TGTGCCAGCAGCTTAGAAGCTAGCGGGGGGGCCATTGAGCAGTTCTTC
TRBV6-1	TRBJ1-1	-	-	CASSDIRGAFF	TGTGCCAGCAGTGACATCCGTGGAGCTTTCTTT
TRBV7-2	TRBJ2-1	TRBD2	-	CASSLGLAGGNEQFF	TGTGCCAGCAGCCTGGGACTAGCGGGGGGGAATGAGCAGTTCTTC
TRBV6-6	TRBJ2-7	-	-	CAAARGPNEQYF	TGTGCCGCCGCTCGGGGGCCCAACGAGCAGTACTTC
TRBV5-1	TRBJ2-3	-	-	CASSLTVTDTQYF	TGCGCCAGCAGCTTGACAGTCACAGATACGCAGTATTTT
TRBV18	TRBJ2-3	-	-	CASSPRRDDTQYF	TGTGCCAGCTCACCTCGCCGGGATGATACGCAGTATTTT
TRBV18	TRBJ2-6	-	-	CASSPQGHHSGANVLTF	TGTGCCAGCTCACCACAGGGGCACCACTCTGGGGCCAACGTCCTGACTTTC
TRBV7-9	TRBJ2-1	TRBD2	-	CASNPTSGGYNEQFF	TGTGCCAGCAACCCCACTAGCGGGGGTTACAATGAGCAGTTCTTC
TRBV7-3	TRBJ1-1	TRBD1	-	CASSFTGTVAEAFF	TGTGCCAGCAGCTTCACCGGGACAGTGGCTGAAGCTTTCTTT
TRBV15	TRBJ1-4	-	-	CATSNGLDEKLFF	TGTGCCACCAGCAATGGGCTCGATGAAAAACTGTTTTTT
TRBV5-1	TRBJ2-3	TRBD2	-	CASSSGLAGPPDTQYF	TGCGCCAGCAGCTCGGGACTAGCGGGGCCCCCAGATACGCAGTATTTT